Listed here are 8 T cell receptor beta chains from one sample, sequenced in a study of T cell repertoires in cytomegalovirus infection. These receptors have no identified antigens. TCRdb reprocessed the reads with MiXCR, giving one entry per CDR3 protein. The table records about 830,000 distinct CDR3 sequences, about 30% of them present only once. The sample here was cultured CD8+ T cells from PBMCs, taken from culture after CMV antigen stimulation. The receptors come from a human donor in good health (CMV status not recorded). Some clones in this sample may be carry-over from other donors' samples.

This clonotype appeared a few times. The chain recombines TRBV7-9 with TRBJ1-1; D not resolved. Germline-derived CDR1 and CDR2 are SEHNR and FQNEAQ (reference sequence). The CDR3 has 14 residues. V lost 4 bases and J 3 bases, leaving 12 bases between the germline ends. The CDR3 region has the DNA TGTGCCAGCAGCTCTGACGGTTTCGACACTGAAGCTTTCTTT. The encoded protein is CASSSDGFDTEAFF.

This clonotype was seen many times. The V call is TRBV28, the J call TRBJ2-5; D ambiguous. The CDR3 has 13 amino acids. CDR1 MDHEN and CDR2 SYDVKM come from the germline V gene. With 2 bases removed from V and 1 base from J, the gap between germline ends came to 5 bases. CDR3 nucleotide sequence: TGTGCCAGCAGTTTAGTGGTCCAAGAGACCCAGTACTTC. This sequence encodes CASSLVVQETQYF.

The V gene is TRBV6-1, the J gene TRBJ2-1; D not certain. This CDR3 comprises 15 residues. From germline, CDR1 is MNHNS and CDR2 SASEGT. V was pared by 1 base and J by 1 base, with 8 bases between. This chain's CDR3 is CASSEVRESYNEQFF. The CDR3 DNA is TGTGCCAGCAGTGAAGTCCGTGAGTCCTACAATGAGCAGTTCTTC.

This clonotype was seen a handful of times. The J gene is TRBJ2-1, the V gene TRBV6-2 or TRBV6-3; D is perhaps TRBD1 (5 bases). Germline V lookup: CDR1 MNHEY, CDR2 SVGEGT. The CDR3 length is 15 residues. With 5 bases removed from V and 0 bases from J, the gap between germline ends came to 11 bases. The CDR3 region has the DNA TGTGCCAGCAGTCAGCAGGGCAGCTCCTACAATGAGCAGTTCTTC. It encodes CASSQQGSSYNEQFF.

The CDR3 DNA reads as TGTGCCAGCAGCTCTGCCCCCGGCAGTTTCTCTGGAAACACCATATATTTT. It is translated as CASSSAPGSFSGNTIYF. V is TRBV7-2 and J is TRBJ1-3; no reliable D call. The CDR3 extends over 17 amino acids. V lost 4 bases to trimming and J lost 0 bases, with 16 bases between them. Per the germline V gene, CDR1 is SGHTA and CDR2 is FQGNSA.

The table lists this clonotype with a few counts. The CDR3 protein is CASSTARHPAFF. CDR3 DNA sequence: TGTGCCAGCAGTACCGCCCGGCACCCAGCTTTCTTT. The chain carries TRBV6-5 and TRBJ1-1; no firm D call. V lost 5 bases, J lost 10 bases, and 14 bases lay in between. The CDR3 has 12 residues. Looked up from germline, CDR1 is MNHEY and CDR2 is SVGAGI.

CDR3 nucleotides: TGTGCCAGCAGTTTACAAGAGGGCTGGGACTCACCCCTCCACTTT. Protein product: CASSLQEGWDSPLHF. This rearrangement joins TRBV27 to TRBJ1-6, with a tentative D call TRBD1 (5 bases). V was clipped by 2 bases and J by 10 bases, with 15 bases between them. The V gene's germline CDR1 is MNHEY and CDR2 SMNVEV (reference sequence). The length of the CDR3 is 15 residues.

This chain links TRBV27 with TRBJ2-7; maybe TRBD2 (5 bases). The CDR3 contains 18 residues. Germline V gene lookup returns CDR1 MNHEY and CDR2 SMNVEV (reference sequence). Trimming pared 5 bases from V and 2 bases from J, leaving 25 bases between. DNA of the CDR3: TGTGCCAGCAGTCCCTTGGACCGAGACGGAGGTACCACCTACGAGCAGTACTTC. Protein: CASSPLDRDGGTTYEQYF.